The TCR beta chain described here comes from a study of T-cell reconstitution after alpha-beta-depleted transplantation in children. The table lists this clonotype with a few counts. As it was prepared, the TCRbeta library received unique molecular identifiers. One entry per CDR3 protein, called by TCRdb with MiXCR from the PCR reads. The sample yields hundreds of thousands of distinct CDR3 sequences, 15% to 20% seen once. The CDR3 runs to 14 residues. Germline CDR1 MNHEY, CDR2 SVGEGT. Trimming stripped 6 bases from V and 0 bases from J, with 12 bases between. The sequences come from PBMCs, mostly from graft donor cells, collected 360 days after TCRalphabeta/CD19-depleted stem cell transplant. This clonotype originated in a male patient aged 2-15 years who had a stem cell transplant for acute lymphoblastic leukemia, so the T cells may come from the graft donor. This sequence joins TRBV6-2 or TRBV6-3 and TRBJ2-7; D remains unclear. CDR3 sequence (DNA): TGTGCCAGCAGCCCTATTACCTCCTCCTACGAGCAGTACTTC. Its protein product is CASSPITSSYEQYF.